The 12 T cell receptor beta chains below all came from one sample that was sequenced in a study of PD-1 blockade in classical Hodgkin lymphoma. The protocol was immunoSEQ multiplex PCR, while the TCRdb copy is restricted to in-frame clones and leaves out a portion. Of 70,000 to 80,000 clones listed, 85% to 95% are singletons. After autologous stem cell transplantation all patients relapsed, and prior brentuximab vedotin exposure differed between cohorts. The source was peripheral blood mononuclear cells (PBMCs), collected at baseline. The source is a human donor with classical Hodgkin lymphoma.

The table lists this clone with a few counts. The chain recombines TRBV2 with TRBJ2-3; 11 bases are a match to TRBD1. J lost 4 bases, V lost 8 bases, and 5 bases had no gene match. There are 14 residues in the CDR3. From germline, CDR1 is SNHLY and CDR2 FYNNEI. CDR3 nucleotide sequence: TGTGCCAGCGGGGGGACAGGGGGATCAGATACGCAGTATTTT. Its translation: CASGGTGGSDTQYF. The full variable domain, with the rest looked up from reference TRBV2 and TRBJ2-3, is EPEVTQTPSHQVTQMGQEVILRCVPISNHLYFYWYRQILGQKVEFLVSFYNNEISEKSEIFDDQFSVERPDGSNFTLKIRSTKLEDSAMYFCASGGTGGSDTQYFGPGTRLTVL.

CDR3 in DNA: TGTGCCAGCAGCAGAGGGGCTCCTGGAAACACCATATATTTT. It yields the protein CASSRGAPGNTIYF. The rearrangement uses TRBV7-7 and TRBJ1-3; TRBD1 might be the D (5 bases). Germline V gene data show CDR1 as SSHAT and CDR2 as FNYEAQ (reference sequence). CDR3 length: 14 amino acids. The V end was cut by 5 bases, the J end by 2 bases, with 10 bases between.

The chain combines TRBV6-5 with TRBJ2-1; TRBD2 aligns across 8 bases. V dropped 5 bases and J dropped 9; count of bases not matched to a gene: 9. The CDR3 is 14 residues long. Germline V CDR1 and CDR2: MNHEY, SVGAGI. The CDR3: CASSTLGGEVEQFF. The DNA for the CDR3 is TGTGCCAGCAGTACCCTCGGGGGGGAGGTTGAGCAGTTCTTC.

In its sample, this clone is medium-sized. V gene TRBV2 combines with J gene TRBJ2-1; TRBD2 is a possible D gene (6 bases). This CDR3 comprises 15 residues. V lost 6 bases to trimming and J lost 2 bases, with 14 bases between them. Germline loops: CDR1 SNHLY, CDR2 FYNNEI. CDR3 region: CASSGGVGPYNEQFF. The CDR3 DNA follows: TGTGCCAGCAGCGGAGGGGTGGGCCCCTACAATGAGCAGTTCTTC. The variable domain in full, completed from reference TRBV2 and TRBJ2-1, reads EPEVTQTPSHQVTQMGQEVILRCVPISNHLYFYWYRQILGQKVEFLVSFYNNEISEKSEIFDDQFSVERPDGSNFTLKIRSTKLEDSAMYFCASSGGVGPYNEQFFGPGTRLTVL.

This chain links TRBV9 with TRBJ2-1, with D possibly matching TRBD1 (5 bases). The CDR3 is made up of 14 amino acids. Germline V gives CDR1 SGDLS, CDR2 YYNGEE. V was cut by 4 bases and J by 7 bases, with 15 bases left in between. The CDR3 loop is CASSFIPGANEQFF. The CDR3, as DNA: TGTGCCAGCAGCTTCATACCTGGGGCGAATGAGCAGTTCTTC.

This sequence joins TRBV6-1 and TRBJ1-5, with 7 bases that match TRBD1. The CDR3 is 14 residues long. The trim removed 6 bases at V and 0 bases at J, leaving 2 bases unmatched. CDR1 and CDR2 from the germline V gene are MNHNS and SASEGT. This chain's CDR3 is CASRGTDSNQPQHF. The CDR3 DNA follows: TGTGCCAGCAGGGGGACAGATAGCAATCAGCCCCAGCATTTT.

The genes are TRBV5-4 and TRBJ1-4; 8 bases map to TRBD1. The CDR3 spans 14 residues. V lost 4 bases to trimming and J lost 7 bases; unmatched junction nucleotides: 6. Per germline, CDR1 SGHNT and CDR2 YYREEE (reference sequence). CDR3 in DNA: TGTGCCAGCAGCCCGGCGGGACAGGCTGAAAAACTGTTTTTT. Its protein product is CASSPAGQAEKLFF.

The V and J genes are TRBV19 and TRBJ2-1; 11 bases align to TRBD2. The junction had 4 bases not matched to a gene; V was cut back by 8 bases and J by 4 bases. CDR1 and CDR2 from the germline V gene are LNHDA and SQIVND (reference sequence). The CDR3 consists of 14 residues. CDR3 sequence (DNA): TGTGCCAGTGGAACTAGCGGGGGTTACAATGAGCAGTTCTTC. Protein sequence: CASGTSGGYNEQFF.

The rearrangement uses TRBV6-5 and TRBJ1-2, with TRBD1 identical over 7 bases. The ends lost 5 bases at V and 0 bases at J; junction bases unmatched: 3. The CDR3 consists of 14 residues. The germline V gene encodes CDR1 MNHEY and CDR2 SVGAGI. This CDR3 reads CASSRTGSNYGYTF. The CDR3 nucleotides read TGTGCCAGCAGTAGGACAGGATCTAACTATGGCTACACCTTC.

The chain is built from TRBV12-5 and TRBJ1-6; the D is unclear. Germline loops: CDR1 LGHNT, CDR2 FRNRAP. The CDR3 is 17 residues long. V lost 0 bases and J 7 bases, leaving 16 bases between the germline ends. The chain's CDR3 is CASGLVNGGQLNSPLHF. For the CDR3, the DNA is TGTGCTAGTGGTTTGGTAAATGGCGGTCAGCTAAATTCACCCCTCCACTTT.

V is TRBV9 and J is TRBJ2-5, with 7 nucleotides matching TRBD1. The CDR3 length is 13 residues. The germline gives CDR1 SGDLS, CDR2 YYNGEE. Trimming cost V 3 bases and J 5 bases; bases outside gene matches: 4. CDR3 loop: CASSARGSETQYF. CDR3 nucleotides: TGTGCCAGCAGCGCCAGGGGGTCGGAGACCCAGTACTTC.

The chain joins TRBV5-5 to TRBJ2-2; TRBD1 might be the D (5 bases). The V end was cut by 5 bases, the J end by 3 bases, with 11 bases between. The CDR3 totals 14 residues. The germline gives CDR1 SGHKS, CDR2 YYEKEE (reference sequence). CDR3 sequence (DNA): TGTGCCAGCAGGGGCGACAGTTACACCGGGGAGCTGTTTTTT. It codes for CASRGDSYTGELFF. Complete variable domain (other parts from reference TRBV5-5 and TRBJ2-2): DAGVTQSPTHLIKTRGQQVTLRCSPISGHKSVSWYQQVLGQGPQFIFQYYEKEERGRGNFPDRFSARQFPNYSSELNVNALLLGDSALYLCASRGDSYTGELFFGEGSRLTVL.